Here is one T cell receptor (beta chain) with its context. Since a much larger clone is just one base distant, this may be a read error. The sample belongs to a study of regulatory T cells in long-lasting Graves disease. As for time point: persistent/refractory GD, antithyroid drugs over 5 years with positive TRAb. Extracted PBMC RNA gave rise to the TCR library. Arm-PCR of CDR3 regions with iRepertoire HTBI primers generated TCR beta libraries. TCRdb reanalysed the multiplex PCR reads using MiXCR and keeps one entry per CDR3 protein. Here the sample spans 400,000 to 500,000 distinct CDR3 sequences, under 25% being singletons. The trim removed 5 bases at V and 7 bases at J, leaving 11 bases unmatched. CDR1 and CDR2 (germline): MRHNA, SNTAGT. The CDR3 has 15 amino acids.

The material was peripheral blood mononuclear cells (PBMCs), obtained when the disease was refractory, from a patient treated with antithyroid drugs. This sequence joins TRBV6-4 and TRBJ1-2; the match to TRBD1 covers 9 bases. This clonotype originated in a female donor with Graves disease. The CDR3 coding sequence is TGTGCCAGCAGTTACACGGGGACAGGGCGCTGTGGCTACACCTTC. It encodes CASSYTGTGRCGYTF.